Listed here are 30 T cell receptor beta chains from one sample, sequenced in a study of cytomegalovirus exposure and HLA in healthy donors. With 60 Vbeta and 13 Jbeta primers, the PCR was carried out. Some clones are missing from TCRdb's copy, which holds only in-frame ones; the method was immunoSEQ multiplex PCR. In the table there are some 200,000 clones, 65% to 90% of which are singletons. Sequencing was done on a sample of PBMCs. These receptors were obtained from a girl under 18 in good health and CMV-seronegative.

A note on this clone: The identical CDR3 is also encoded by other nucleotide sequences in the sample. The chain links TRBV5-1 to TRBJ2-7; TRBD2 aligns across 11 bases. From germline, CDR1 is SGHRS and CDR2 YFSETQ. The CDR3 totals 15 residues. V trimming: 2 bases; J trimming: 1 base; junction bases outside the gene matches: 2. Written as DNA, the CDR3 is TGCGCCAGCAGCTTAACTAGCGGGAGTTCCTACGAGCAGTACTTC. Its translation: CASSLTSGSSYEQYF.

The chain has TRBV5-1 and TRBJ2-6; TRBD2 aligns across 9 bases. Trimming cost V 3 bases and J 1 base; bases outside gene matches: 8. This CDR3 has 18 residues. CDR1 and CDR2 from the germline V gene are SGHRS and YFSETQ. The CDR3 is CASSSLSGSRSGANVLTF. As DNA, the CDR3 is TGCGCCAGCAGCTCCCTTAGCGGGAGTCGGTCTGGGGCCAACGTCCTGACTTTC. The full variable domain, its missing parts supplied by reference TRBV5-1 and TRBJ2-6, is KAGVTQTPRYLIKTRGQQVTLSCSPISGHRSVSWYQQTPGQGLQFLFEYFSETQRNKGNFPGRFSGRQFSNSRSEMNVSTLELGDSALYLCASSSLSGSRSGANVLTFGAGSRLTVL.

The chain joins TRBV6-1 to TRBJ2-7; 9 positions match TRBD1. Germline CDR1 is MNHNS and CDR2 is SASEGT. This CDR3 comprises 15 residues. The trim removed 4 bases at V and 6 bases at J, leaving 10 bases unmatched. This CDR3 reads CASSGNYRGPSEQYF. CDR3 bases: TGTGCCAGCAGTGGTAACTACAGGGGGCCTTCCGAGCAGTACTTC.

This sequence joins TRBV11-2 and TRBJ2-5; 8 nucleotides line up with TRBD1. Germline CDR1 is SGHAT and CDR2 is FQNNGV. The junction had 5 bases not matched to a gene; V was cut back by 4 bases and J by 4 bases. This CDR3 is built from 14 residues. CDR3 DNA: TGTGCCAGCAGCTCCCGACAGGGGACAGAGACCCAGTACTTC. Residues: CASSSRQGTETQYF.

The V gene is TRBV28, the J gene TRBJ2-7; D possibly corresponds to TRBD2 (6 bases). The V gene lost 4 bases and the J gene lost 4 bases, with 17 bases spanning the gap. The CDR3 extends over 15 amino acids. Germline V CDR1 and CDR2: MDHEN, SYDVKM. CDR3 sequence: CASSSPPGGGYEQYF. The CDR3 DNA follows: TGTGCCAGCAGTTCCCCCCCCGGGGGAGGATACGAGCAGTACTTC.

The genes are TRBV5-8 and TRBJ1-2, with 7 positions matching TRBD1. In germline, CDR1 is SGHTS, CDR2 YDEGEE. Trimming at V came to 4 bases and at J to 2 bases, leaving 14 bases not matched to a gene. CDR3 length: 17 amino acids. The CDR3 DNA sequence: TGTGCCAGCAGCCCGTTTGGGAAACTGACAGGGAACTATGGCTACACCTTC. Its protein is CASSPFGKLTGNYGYTF.

This clone appeared a single time. The V gene is TRBV5-1, the J gene TRBJ1-5; D is perhaps TRBD1 (5 bases). The CDR3 has 13 residues. The V end lost 0 bases, the J end lost 8 bases, and 9 bases lay between the germline ends. Germline lookup yields CDR1 SGHRS and CDR2 YFSETQ. CDR3 amino acids: CASSLERGKPQHF. The CDR3, as DNA: TGCGCCAGCAGCTTGGAAAGGGGTAAGCCCCAGCATTTT.

The chain couples TRBV29-1 to TRBJ1-1; TRBD1 is a possible D gene (5 bases). Trimming took 3 bases from V and 4 from J, leaving 21 bases between them. The CDR3 totals 16 residues. Germline CDR1 and CDR2: SQVTM and ANQGSEA. Here the CDR3 DNA reads TGCAGCGTTGAGCCAGTTGACGGGGGAGGTATCACTGAAGCTTTCTTT. Translating it yields CSVEPVDGGGITEAFF.

This sequence joins TRBV7-2 and TRBJ2-1; D ambiguous. Germline CDR1 and CDR2: SGHTA and FQGNSA. V lost 5 bases, J lost 3 bases, and 11 bases lay in between. This CDR3 contains 14 residues. DNA of the CDR3: TGTGCCAGCAGCCCGGATGCGGTCTACAATGAGCAGTTCTTC. This sequence encodes CASSPDAVYNEQFF.

The chain recombines TRBV27 with TRBJ2-3, with no clear D. The CDR3 loop spans 15 amino acids. In germline, CDR1 is MNHEY, CDR2 SMNVEV (reference sequence). Trimming took 6 bases from V and 6 from J, leaving 19 bases between them. The CDR3 sequence is CASRTSPSRKDTQYF. CDR3 nucleotide sequence: TGTGCCAGCAGAACTTCCCCCTCGCGGAAGGATACGCAGTATTTT.

V is TRBV7-6 and J is TRBJ2-1; D is possibly TRBD2 (6 bases). V lost 1 base to trimming and J lost 8 bases, with 18 bases between them. The V gene's germline CDR1 is SGHVS and CDR2 FNYEAQ. The CDR3 runs to 16 residues. This chain's CDR3 is CASSLVGGTVADEQFF. The CDR3 bases are TGTGCCAGCAGCTTAGTCGGGGGTACGGTTGCCGATGAGCAGTTCTTC.

This chain links TRBV6-1 with TRBJ2-1; 7 bases line up with TRBD1. Germline V gene sequence: CDR1 MNHNS, CDR2 SASEGT. The CDR3 runs to 15 residues. The junction had 10 bases not matched to a gene; V was cut back by 6 bases and J by 5 bases. The CDR3 coding sequence is TGTGCCAGCAGGGTCCGGGACAGACGACACAATGAGCAGTTCTTC. The encoded protein is CASRVRDRRHNEQFF.

This clone was seen only a few times. This sequence joins TRBV28 and TRBJ1-4; D is uncertain. The germline V and J ends were trimmed by 3 bases and 4 bases, with 12 bases remaining between them. Germline loops: CDR1 MDHEN, CDR2 SYDVKM. The CDR3 has 15 residues. The CDR3, as DNA: TGTGCCAGCAGTTTCCCCGGTTCCGATAATGAAAAACTGTTTTTT. Its protein is CASSFPGSDNEKLFF. The full variable domain, its missing parts supplied by reference TRBV28 and TRBJ1-4, is DVKVTQSSRYLVKRTGEKVFLECVQDMDHENMFWYRQDPGLGLRLIYFSYDVKMKEKGDIPEGYSVSREKKERFSLILESASTNQTSMYLCASSFPGSDNEKLFFGSGTQLSVL.

The chain carries TRBV9 and TRBJ1-2, with 9 bases lining up with TRBD1. J lost 9 bases, V lost 2 bases, and 5 bases had no gene match. From germline, CDR1 is SGDLS and CDR2 YYNGEE. The CDR3 length is 13 residues. CDR3 in amino acids: CASSVGQGWSYTF. The CDR3 DNA follows: TGTGCCAGCAGCGTGGGACAGGGATGGAGCTACACCTTC.

CDR3: CATSTREALHSSYNEQFF. The CDR3 DNA is TGTGCCACCAGCACGCGGGAGGCCCTCCACAGCTCCTACAATGAGCAGTTCTTC. J is TRBJ2-1 and V is TRBV15; TRBD2 agrees at 8 bases. Germline V gives CDR1 LNHNV, CDR2 YYDKDF (reference sequence). The CDR3 has 18 amino acids. The V and J ends lost 4 bases and 0 bases, in that order; junction bases with no gene match: 11.

V is TRBV5-1 and J is TRBJ2-3; maybe TRBD2 (6 bases). V lost 1 base, J lost 4 bases, and 10 bases lay in between. This CDR3 comprises 14 residues. Germline V gene data show CDR1 as SGHRS and CDR2 as YFSETQ. The CDR3 here is CASSLWGVADTQYF. CDR3 in DNA: TGCGCCAGCAGCTTGTGGGGGGTCGCAGATACGCAGTATTTT. The full variable domain, its missing parts supplied by reference TRBV5-1 and TRBJ2-3, is KAGVTQTPRYLIKTRGQQVTLSCSPISGHRSVSWYQQTPGQGLQFLFEYFSETQRNKGNFPGRFSGRQFSNSRSEMNVSTLELGDSALYLCASSLWGVADTQYFGPGTRLTVL.

The V and J genes are TRBV10-1 and TRBJ1-2, with a tentative D call TRBD1 (6 bases). The V gene lost 10 bases and the J gene lost 0 bases, with 15 bases spanning the gap. This CDR3 region has 14 residues. Germline-derived CDR1 and CDR2 are WNHNN and SYGVQD (reference sequence). The CDR3, as DNA: TGCGCCAACGAGCCGACAGGACCTAACTATGGCTACACCTTC. It encodes CANEPTGPNYGYTF.

The chain couples TRBV6-5 to TRBJ1-1; 7 nucleotides match TRBD1. Germline CDR1 MNHEY, CDR2 SVGAGI. This CDR3 has 13 residues. Trimming at V came to 6 bases and at J to 2 bases, leaving 3 bases not matched to a gene. CDR3 sequence: CASSDRVNTEAFF. CDR3 in DNA: TGTGCCAGCAGCGACAGGGTAAACACTGAAGCTTTCTTT.

V usage is TRBV7-6 and J usage is TRBJ1-1, with 8 bases lining up with TRBD1. CDR1 is SGHVS and CDR2 is FNYEAQ in the germline V gene. After removal of 1 base from V and 7 bases from J, the junction contained 2 bases not matched to a gene. The CDR3 is 13 amino acids. As DNA, the CDR3 is TGTGCCAGCAGCTTAGATACAGGGGGTGAAGCTTTCTTT. Residues: CASSLDTGGEAFF.

This rearrangement joins TRBV18 to TRBJ2-1, with TRBD2 identical over 9 bases. The CDR3 consists of 17 residues. The germline gives CDR1 KGHSH, CDR2 LQKENI. V shed 2 bases and J 3 bases; nucleotides not matched to a gene: 8. This chain's CDR3 is CASSPAGGPSDYNEQFF. CDR3 bases: TGTGCCAGCTCACCAGCGGGGGGGCCATCGGACTACAATGAGCAGTTCTTC.

This chain joins TRBV19 and TRBJ1-2; D gene ambiguous. Germline lookup yields CDR1 LNHDA and CDR2 SQIVND (reference sequence). Deletions cut 1 base from V and 6 bases from J, with 15 bases between. The length of the CDR3 is 15 residues. This CDR3 is CASSIVGLRLDGYTF. CDR3 nucleotides: TGTGCCAGTAGTATAGTTGGACTAAGATTAGATGGCTACACCTTC.

The V call is TRBV13, the J call TRBJ2-7, with 7 bases that match TRBD2. The CDR3 contains 15 residues. CDR1 and CDR2 from the germline V gene are PRHDT and FYEKMQ (reference sequence). The V and J ends lost 2 bases and 6 bases, in that order; junction bases with no gene match: 10. The CDR3 region is CASSLRRGRQSEQYF. The CDR3, as DNA: TGTGCCAGCAGCTTACGGCGGGGGAGGCAAAGCGAGCAGTACTTC.

This clone was seen once. The chain is built from TRBV28 and TRBJ1-6; the match to TRBD1 covers 8 bases. The CDR3 runs to 15 residues. Trimming cost V 4 bases and J 6 bases; bases outside gene matches: 5. Germline CDR1 reads MDHEN; CDR2 reads SYDVKM. Written as DNA, the CDR3 is TGTGCCAGCAGTTGGACAGGGATGAGTAATTCACCCCTCCACTTT. Its protein is CASSWTGMSNSPLHF. The complete variable domain, with remaining parts taken from reference TRBV28 and TRBJ1-6, reads DVKVTQSSRYLVKRTGEKVFLECVQDMDHENMFWYRQDPGLGLRLIYFSYDVKMKEKGDIPEGYSVSREKKERFSLILESASTNQTSMYLCASSWTGMSNSPLHFGNGTRLTVT.

This rearrangement joins TRBV4-2 to TRBJ1-1; 7 bases match TRBD1. This CDR3 is built from 21 residues. Looked up from germline, CDR1 is LGHNA and CDR2 is YNFKEQ. J gave up 0 bases and V 0 bases, and 19 bases lay outside the gene matches. This CDR3 reads CASSQDRSGGPGPLLNTEAFF. The CDR3 nucleotides are TGTGCCAGCAGCCAAGATAGGTCAGGGGGGCCGGGCCCTCTTTTGAACACTGAAGCTTTCTTT.

This clone was seen only once. The CDR3 DNA reads as TGTGCCAGCAGCCCCGACAGGGGTTGGGAAAAACTGTTTTTT. This codes for CASSPDRGWEKLFF. The V and J genes are TRBV7-2 and TRBJ1-4; 8 positions agree with TRBD1. Trimming took 5 bases from V and 8 from J; bases not matched to a gene: 7. This CDR3 spans 14 amino acids. The V gene's germline CDR1 is SGHTA and CDR2 FQGNSA. Full variable domain (outside the CDR3, taken from reference TRBV7-2 and TRBJ1-4): GAGVSQSPSNKVTEKGKDVELRCDPISGHTALYWYRQSLGQGLEFLIYFQGNSAPDKSGLPSDRFSAERTGGSVSTLTIQRTQQEDSAVYLCASSPDRGWEKLFFGSGTQLSVL.

The chain recombines TRBV5-1 with TRBJ1-2; D gene uncertain. Trimming left V 4 bases short and J 2 bases short, with 12 bases between. Germline assignment: CDR1 SGHRS and CDR2 YFSETQ. CDR3 length: 14 residues. The CDR3 sequence: CASSPQSGNYGYTF. The CDR3 nucleotides are TGCGCCAGCAGCCCACAGTCTGGGAACTATGGCTACACCTTC.

The J gene is TRBJ2-1, the V gene TRBV5-4; no clear D gene. The germline V gene encodes CDR1 SGHNT and CDR2 YYREEE (reference sequence). The CDR3 contains 15 residues. Between the trimmed V and J ends, which lost 4 bases and 2 bases, there was a span of 13 bases. DNA for the CDR3: TGTGCCAGCAGCCTTGAAGTTAGAACCTACAATGAGCAGTTCTTC. The encoded protein is CASSLEVRTYNEQFF. The variable domain in full, completed from reference TRBV5-4 and TRBJ2-1, reads ETGVTQSPTHLIKTRGQQVTLRCSSQSGHNTVSWYQQALGQGPQFIFQYYREEENGRGNFPPRFSGLQFPNYSSELNVNALELDDSALYLCASSLEVRTYNEQFFGPGTRLTVL.

The J gene is TRBJ1-4, the V gene TRBV10-1; D remains ambiguous. Germline V gene sequence: CDR1 WNHNN, CDR2 SYGVQD (reference sequence). The CDR3 consists of 15 residues. V was trimmed by 4 bases and J by 0 bases, leaving 9 bases between them. The CDR3 is CASSGGAATNEKLFF. The CDR3, as DNA: TGCGCCAGCAGTGGTGGAGCTGCAACTAATGAAAAACTGTTTTTT.

There are a few counts of this clone. V is TRBV4-2 and J is TRBJ2-5, with D possibly TRBD2 on 5 matching bases. Germline V lookup: CDR1 LGHNA, CDR2 YNFKEQ. Trimming cost V 4 bases and J 7 bases, with 16 bases left between them. This CDR3 comprises 14 residues. The CDR3 sequence: CASSRERELGTQYF. DNA for the CDR3: TGTGCCAGCAGCCGAGAAAGGGAGTTAGGGACCCAGTACTTC.

The chain combines TRBV6-6 with TRBJ2-2; 11 nucleotides match TRBD2. V lost 7 bases, J lost 6 bases, and 7 bases stayed unmatched. This CDR3 contains 15 residues. Germline lookup yields CDR1 MNHNY and CDR2 SVGAGI (reference sequence). The CDR3 spells CASKSSGGAAGELFF. Written as DNA, the CDR3 is TGTGCCAGCAAAAGTAGCGGGGGGGCCGCCGGGGAGCTGTTTTTT.